This T cell receptor beta chain was identified during a study of CD8 T cells in ankylosing spondylitis. Note on this clonotype: The antigen remains undetermined.

In germline, CDR1 is SGHTA, CDR2 FQGNSA. The CDR3 runs to 16 residues. V lost 4 bases and J lost 5; bases outside the gene matches: 7. One entry per CDR3 protein results from TCRdb running MiXCR on the 5' RACE reads. The table includes fewer than 650,000 distinct CDR3 sequences, more than 9.5% detected once. Study-wide findings and caveats: For ankylosing spondylitis blood, a TCR beta motif of under ten highly homologous variants appeared characteristic. Prior work had noted some motif variants in reactive arthritis blood and synovial fluid.

The sample comprised blood, either unsorted or a sorted T cell fraction (not recorded which). The chain links TRBV7-2 to TRBJ2-5, with TRBD2 matching 13 bases. The origin of this receptor is a male donor with ankylosing spondylitis. CDR3 residues: CASSSGTSGTRETQYF. CDR3 coding DNA: TGTGCCAGCAGCTCAGGGACTAGCGGGACCAGGGAGACCCAGTACTTC.